The 3 T cell receptor beta chains below were found in one sample sequenced in a study of vaccination and CD4 T cells after COVID-19. What these receptors recognize is not known. Stated treatment: approximately nine-day PBMC culture with coronavirus spike peptide pools or control peptides (ViraFEST assay). The Oncomine TCR Beta short-read assay was applied to DNA of cultured CD4+ T cells. TCRdb called the PCR reads again in MiXCR, with one record for every CDR3 protein. The data contain under 15,000 distinct CDR3 sequences, 50% to 55% of them seen just once; the ten biggest clones take up 16%. The sequenced sample was CD4+ T cells from blood, cultured in vitro. The receptors stem from a human donor who had recovered from COVID-19.

The rearrangement links TRBV27 to TRBJ1-1; no reliable D call. V lost 5 bases and J lost 4, with 17 bases in between. Germline assignment: CDR1 MNHEY and CDR2 SMNVEV (reference sequence). This CDR3 has 15 residues. CDR3 in amino acids: CASSSLSGVGTEAFF. The CDR3 nucleotides read TGTGCCAGCAGTAGCCTATCCGGAGTGGGCACTGAAGCTTTCTTT.

The chain is built from TRBV20-1 and TRBJ1-3; D unclear. The germline CDR1 and CDR2 sequences are DFQATT and SNEGSKA (reference sequence). This CDR3 has 15 residues. Trimming cost V 0 bases and J 3 bases, with 12 bases left between them. CDR3 amino acids: CSARDISPDGNTIYF. DNA for the CDR3: TGCAGTGCTAGAGATATTAGTCCAGATGGAAACACCATATATTTT.

V gene TRBV24-1 combines with J gene TRBJ2-3; TRBD2 aligns across 8 bases. The CDR3 length is 15 residues. Trimming removed 5 bases from V and 8 bases from J; junction bases left unmatched: 11. Germline loops: CDR1 KGHDR, CDR2 SFDVKD. The CDR3 DNA is TGTGCCACCAGTGGGCGGGAGGCCCTGGAAGGTACGCAGTATTTT. This encodes CATSGREALEGTQYF.